The rows below give T cell receptor beta chains drawn from one sample of a study of HIV-infected patients and healthy controls. TCRdb independently ran MiXCR on the 5' RACE reads; one entry per CDR3 protein. The sample records almost 65,000 distinct CDR3 sequences, 15% to 20% being singletons. The sequenced sample was CD4+ T cells from blood. Receptors were obtained from a human donor in good health. The CDR3 runs from the conserved cysteine through the conserved F or W. D genes are given only for firm matches. Rows may omit the clone size; those that give it use once, few, many or a size class.

D	J	size	V	DNA	CDR3
NA	TRBJ2-7	many	TRBV4-1	TGCGCCAGCAGCCAAGCCAGGGAACTCGAGCAGTACTTC	CASSQARELEQYF
NA	TRBJ2-7	few	TRBV12-3/TRBV12-4	TGTGCCAGCAGTCTAAGGGGGGGCCCACTCCTGGAGCAGTACTTC	CASSLRGGPLLEQYF
TRBD1	TRBJ2-4	few	TRBV18	TGTGCCAGCTCACCGCGGACAGGGGCCGAAGACATTCAGTACTTC	CASSPRTGAEDIQYF
NA	TRBJ2-5	many	TRBV7-6	TGTGCCAGCAGCTTAGGGGCCAACCAAGAGACCCAGTACTTC	CASSLGANQETQYF
TRBD1	TRBJ1-1	many	TRBV7-9	TGTGCCAGCAGCCAGGGACAGGGAGAGGGCGACACTGAAGCTTTCTTT	CASSQGQGEGDTEAFF
NA	TRBJ2-1	NA	TRBV12-3/TRBV12-4	TGTGCCAGCAGTCACGGGCCTGAGCAGTTCTTC	CASSHGPEQFF
TRBD1	TRBJ2-3	NA	TRBV7-3	TGTGCCAGCAGCCGACAGGGGGCAGGCACAGATACGCAGTATTTT	CASSRQGAGTDTQYF
NA	TRBJ1-1	NA	TRBV19	TGTGCCAGTACTGGTGACAGCAGGGTTCATATGAACACTGAAGCTTTCTTT	CASTGDSRVHMNTEAFF
NA	TRBJ1-3	NA	TRBV4-2	TGTGCCAGCAGCCAAGATTTCCAGCCCACCTCTGGAAACACCATATATTTT	CASSQDFQPTSGNTIYF
NA	TRBJ1-1	NA	TRBV12-3/TRBV12-4	TGTGCCAGCAGTTTAGCAGGGGGAACCACTGAAGCTTTCTTT	CASSLAGGTTEAFF
NA	TRBJ2-1	NA	TRBV29-1	TGCAGCGGTCACACAGAGTCCTACAATGAGCAGTTCTTC	CSGHTESYNEQFF
NA	TRBJ2-7	many	TRBV10-3	TGTGCCATCAGCGAGGGGCCCTACTACGAGCAGTACTTC	CAISEGPYYEQYF
NA	TRBJ2-5	few	TRBV30	TGTGCCTGGAAAGTCTGGGGGCTTCAAGAGACCCAGTACTTC	CAWKVWGLQETQYF
NA	TRBJ1-2	NA	TRBV4-1	TGCGCCAGCAGCCGTAACCCGGACGGGATGTATGGCTACACCTTC	CASSRNPDGMYGYTF
NA	TRBJ1-1	once	TRBV19	TGTGCCAGTACCATTGGTCTTTCCGGGCGGGCTTTCTTT	CASTIGLSGRAFF
TRBD1	TRBJ2-1	NA	TRBV7-9	TGTGCCAGCAGCTACGAGACAGGGTCGAGGGACAATGAGCAGTTCTTC	CASSYETGSRDNEQFF
NA	TRBJ2-3	many	TRBV6-5	TGTGCCAGCAGCCGATGGGGGACTAGCACAGATACGCAGTATTTT	CASSRWGTSTDTQYF
NA	TRBJ1-1	NA	TRBV20-1	TGCAGTGCTAGAGACCCAGCCACTAACACTGAAGCTTTCTTT	CSARDPATNTEAFF
NA	TRBJ2-1	NA	TRBV20-1	TGCAGTGCTAGGAGGGGTCCCAGCGGAGTCAATGAGCAGTTCTTC	CSARRGPSGVNEQFF
TRBD1	TRBJ2-7	NA	TRBV6-5	TGTGCCAGCAGTCGACAGGGGAGAAACGAGCAGTACTTC	CASSRQGRNEQYF
NA	TRBJ2-7	NA	TRBV6-5	TGTGCCAGCAGTTATGGCGGGGCGACCGGCTACGAGCAGTACTTC	CASSYGGATGYEQYF
TRBD1	TRBJ2-7	NA	TRBV27	TGTGCCAGCAGTTCAGGGACAGGCGAGCAGTACTTC	CASSSGTGEQYF
NA	TRBJ1-6	NA	TRBV12-3/TRBV12-4	TGTGCCAGCAGTTTAATTCTGAATTCACCCCTCCACTTT	CASSLILNSPLHF
TRBD2	TRBJ2-3	NA	TRBV14	TGTGCCAGCAGCAAGGGACTAGCGGCCACAGATACGCAGTATTTT	CASSKGLAATDTQYF
NA	TRBJ2-1	many	TRBV29-1	TGCAGCGTGCGGGTATACAATGAGCAGTTCTTC	CSVRVYNEQFF
NA	TRBJ1-3	NA	TRBV25-1	TGTGCCAGCAGTGAAAGGAGGGGGGGTTTGTCTGGAAACACCATATATTTT	CASSERRGGLSGNTIYF
NA	TRBJ1-2	NA	TRBV2	TGTGCCAGCAATGGGCAGGGTGACTATGGCTACACCTTC	CASNGQGDYGYTF
NA	TRBJ2-7	many	TRBV4-1	TGCGCCAGCAGCCGCCTCGCCCGGGGCGACTACGAGCAGTACTTC	CASSRLARGDYEQYF
NA	TRBJ2-1	NA	TRBV14	TGTGCCAGCAGCCAAGGGGCGGGTCAGGTGCAGTTCTTC	CASSQGAGQVQFF
NA	TRBJ2-7	NA	TRBV6-5	TGTGCCGGCAGAGGTCTCTACGAGCAGTACTTC	CAGRGLYEQYF
NA	TRBJ1-1	many	TRBV30	TGTGCCTGGACGGAGACACAGGCTTTCTTT	CAWTETQAFF
TRBD1	TRBJ1-3	NA	TRBV6-5	TGTGCCAGCCGGGGACAGAACTCTGGAAACACCATATATTTT	CASRGQNSGNTIYF
TRBD1	TRBJ1-5	NA	TRBV20-1	TGCAGTGCTAGGGACAGGAGGGCTCAGCCCCAGCATTTT	CSARDRRAQPQHF
TRBD1	TRBJ1-5	NA	TRBV19	TGTGCCAGTAGCCCGGACAGGGAACAGCCCCAGCATTTT	CASSPDREQPQHF
TRBD1	TRBJ1-1	many	TRBV12-3/TRBV12-4	TGTGCCAGCAGTTCTGGAGGGGGCAGGGTCACTGAAGCTTTCTTT	CASSSGGGRVTEAFF
TRBD2	TRBJ2-2	many	TRBV7-8	TGTGCCAGCAGCCTCAGCGGGAGGGGAGGCGGGGAGCTGTTTTTT	CASSLSGRGGGELFF
TRBD2	TRBJ2-3	NA	TRBV6-5	TGTGCCAGCAGCCAGACTACTAGCGGGAGGGCGGATACGCAGTATTTT	CASSQTTSGRADTQYF
TRBD2	TRBJ2-7	NA	TRBV12-3/TRBV12-4	TGTGCCAGCAGTAGACTAGCGGGGGCCTACGAGCAGTACTTC	CASSRLAGAYEQYF
TRBD1	TRBJ2-1	NA	TRBV4-1	TGCGCCAGCAGCCAGGGACAGGGGGCGGGTGAGCAGTTCTTC	CASSQGQGAGEQFF
NA	TRBJ2-2	few	TRBV20-1	TGCAGTGCTAGTTTGGGAACTCCGAACACCGGGGAGCTGTTTTTT	CSASLGTPNTGELFF
TRBD1	TRBJ1-1	many	TRBV7-2	TGTGCCAGCAGCATGGACAGGGGGAACACTGAAGCTTTCTTT	CASSMDRGNTEAFF
NA	TRBJ1-1	NA	TRBV12-3/TRBV12-4	TGTGCCAGCAGTCCTTCGAGGGGCCGCAACACTGAAGCTTTCTTT	CASSPSRGRNTEAFF
NA	TRBJ2-7	NA	TRBV5-5	TGTGCCAGCAGCTTGGGGCTCGGCGAGCAGTACTTC	CASSLGLGEQYF
NA	TRBJ1-2	few	TRBV25-1	TGTGCCAGCAGTGAGGCGTCGTACAGTAACTATGGCTACACCTTC	CASSEASYSNYGYTF
NA	TRBJ2-5	NA	TRBV13	TGTGCCAGCAGCAGGGGTCTTAAAGAGACCCAGTACTTC	CASSRGLKETQYF
TRBD1	TRBJ2-7	many	TRBV7-2	TGTGCCAGCAGCTTCGACAGGGAATACGAGCAGTACTTC	CASSFDREYEQYF
TRBD2	TRBJ2-1	few	TRBV7-9	TGTGCCAGCAAGGAGCGGGAGGGCCGCCATGAGCAGTTCTTC	CASKEREGRHEQFF
NA	TRBJ2-7	few	TRBV7-2	TGTGCCAGCAGCTTAGTACCCCAGGGCTACGAGCAGTACTTC	CASSLVPQGYEQYF
NA	TRBJ1-2	NA	TRBV2	TGTGCCAGCCGGGGCACAGATGGCTACACCTTC	CASRGTDGYTF
TRBD1	TRBJ1-5	many	TRBV5-6	TGTGCCAGCAGCCCGGACAGGGGGGATCTCGGGTATCAGCCCCAGCATTTT	CASSPDRGDLGYQPQHF